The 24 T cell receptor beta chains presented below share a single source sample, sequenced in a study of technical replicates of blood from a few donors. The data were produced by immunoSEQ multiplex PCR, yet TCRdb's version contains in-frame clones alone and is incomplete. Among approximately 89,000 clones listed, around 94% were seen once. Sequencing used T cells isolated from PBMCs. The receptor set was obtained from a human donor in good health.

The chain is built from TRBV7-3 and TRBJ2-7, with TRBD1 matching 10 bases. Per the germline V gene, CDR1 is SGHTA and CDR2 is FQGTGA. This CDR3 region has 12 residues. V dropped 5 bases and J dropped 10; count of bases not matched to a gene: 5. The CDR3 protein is CASSPTGGDQYF. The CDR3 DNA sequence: TGTGCCAGCAGCCCGACAGGGGGCGACCAGTACTTC.

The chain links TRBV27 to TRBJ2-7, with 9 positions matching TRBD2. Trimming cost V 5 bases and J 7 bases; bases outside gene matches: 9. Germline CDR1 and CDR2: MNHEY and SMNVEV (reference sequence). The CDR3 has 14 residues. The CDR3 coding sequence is TGTGCCAGCAGTGAGCTAGCGGGGAACTGGGAGCAGTACTTC. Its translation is CASSELAGNWEQYF.

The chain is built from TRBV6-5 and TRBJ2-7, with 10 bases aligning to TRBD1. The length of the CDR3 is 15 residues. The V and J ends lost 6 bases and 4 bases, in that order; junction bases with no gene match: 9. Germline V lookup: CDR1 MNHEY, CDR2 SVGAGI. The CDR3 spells CASRVGLGQGYEQYF. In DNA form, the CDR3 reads TGTGCCAGCAGAGTTGGCTTGGGACAGGGGTACGAGCAGTACTTC.

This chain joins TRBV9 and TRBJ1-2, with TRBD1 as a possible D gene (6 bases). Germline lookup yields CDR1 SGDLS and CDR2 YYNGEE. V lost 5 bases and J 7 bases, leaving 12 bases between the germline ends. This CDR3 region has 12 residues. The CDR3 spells CASSGNRAGYTF. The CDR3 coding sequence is TGTGCCAGCAGTGGTAACAGGGCTGGCTACACCTTC.

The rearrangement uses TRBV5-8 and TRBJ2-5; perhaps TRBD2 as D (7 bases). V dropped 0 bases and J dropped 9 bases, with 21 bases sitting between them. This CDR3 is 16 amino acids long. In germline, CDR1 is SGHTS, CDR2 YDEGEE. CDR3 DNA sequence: TGTGCCAGCAGCTTGGCGGGACACGGGGCGGGGGCGGCCCAGTACTTC. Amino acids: CASSLAGHGAGAAQYF. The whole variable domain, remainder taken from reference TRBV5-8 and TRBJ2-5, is EAGVTQSPTHLIKTRGQQATLRCSPISGHTSVYWYQQALGLGLQFLLWYDEGEERNRGNFPPRFSGRQFPNYSSELNVNALELEDSALYLCASSLAGHGAGAAQYFGPGTRLLVL.

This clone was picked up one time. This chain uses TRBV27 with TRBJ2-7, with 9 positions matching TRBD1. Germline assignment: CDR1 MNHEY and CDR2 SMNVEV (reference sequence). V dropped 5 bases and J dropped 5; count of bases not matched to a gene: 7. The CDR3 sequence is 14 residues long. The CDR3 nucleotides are TGTGCCAGCAGTGGAGGGACAGGGCCGGACGAGCAGTACTTC. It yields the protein CASSGGTGPDEQYF.

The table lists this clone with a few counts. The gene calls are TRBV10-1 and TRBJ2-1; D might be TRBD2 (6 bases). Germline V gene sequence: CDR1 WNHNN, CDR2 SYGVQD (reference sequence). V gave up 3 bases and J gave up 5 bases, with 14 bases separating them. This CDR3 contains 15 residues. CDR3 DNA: TGCGCCAGCAGTGAAAGCGGGTTTCTCCACAATGAGCAGTTCTTC. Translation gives CASSESGFLHNEQFF.

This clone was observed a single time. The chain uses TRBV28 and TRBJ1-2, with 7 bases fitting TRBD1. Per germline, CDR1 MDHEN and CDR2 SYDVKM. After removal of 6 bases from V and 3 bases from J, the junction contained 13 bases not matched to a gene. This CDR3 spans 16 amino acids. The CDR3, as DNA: TGTGCCAGCAGGGCCCCCGGCATAACAGGGGACTATGGCTACACCTTC. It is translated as CASRAPGITGDYGYTF.

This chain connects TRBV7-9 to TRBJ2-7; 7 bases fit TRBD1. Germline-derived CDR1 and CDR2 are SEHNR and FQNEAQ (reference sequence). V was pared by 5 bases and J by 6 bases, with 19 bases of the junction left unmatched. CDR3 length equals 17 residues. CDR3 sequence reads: CASSQDFRQGSNFEQYF. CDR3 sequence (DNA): TGTGCCAGCAGCCAAGACTTCCGACAGGGTTCGAATTTCGAGCAGTACTTC. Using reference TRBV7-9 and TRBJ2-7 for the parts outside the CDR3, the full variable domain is DTGVSQNPRHKITKRGQNVTFRCDPISEHNRLYWYRQTLGQGPEFLTYFQNEAQLEKSRLLSDRFSAERPKGSFSTLEIQRTEQGDSAMYLCASSQDFRQGSNFEQYFGPGTRLTVT.

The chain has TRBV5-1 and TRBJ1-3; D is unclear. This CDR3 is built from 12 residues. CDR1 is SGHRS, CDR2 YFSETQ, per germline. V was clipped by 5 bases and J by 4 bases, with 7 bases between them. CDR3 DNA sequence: TGCGCCAGCAGGGCCTCGGGAAACACCATATATTTT. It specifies CASRASGNTIYF.

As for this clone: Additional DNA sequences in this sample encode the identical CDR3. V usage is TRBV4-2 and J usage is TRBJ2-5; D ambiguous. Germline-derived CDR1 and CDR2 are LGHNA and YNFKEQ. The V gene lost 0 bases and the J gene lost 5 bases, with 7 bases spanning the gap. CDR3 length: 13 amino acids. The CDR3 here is CASSQDREETQYF. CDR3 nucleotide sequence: TGTGCCAGCAGCCAAGATAGAGAGGAGACCCAGTACTTC.

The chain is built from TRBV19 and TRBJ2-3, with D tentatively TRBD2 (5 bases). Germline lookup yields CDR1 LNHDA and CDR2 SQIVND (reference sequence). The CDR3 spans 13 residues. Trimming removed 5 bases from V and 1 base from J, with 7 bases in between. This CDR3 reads CASSRTGTDTQYF. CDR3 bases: TGTGCCAGTAGTCGGACTGGCACAGATACGCAGTATTTT.

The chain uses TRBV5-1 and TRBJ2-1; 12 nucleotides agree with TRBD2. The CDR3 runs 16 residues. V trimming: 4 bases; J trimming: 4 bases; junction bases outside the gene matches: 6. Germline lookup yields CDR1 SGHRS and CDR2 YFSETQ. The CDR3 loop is CASSPGTSGWYNEQFF. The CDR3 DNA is TGCGCCAGCAGCCCGGGGACTAGCGGGTGGTACAATGAGCAGTTCTTC.

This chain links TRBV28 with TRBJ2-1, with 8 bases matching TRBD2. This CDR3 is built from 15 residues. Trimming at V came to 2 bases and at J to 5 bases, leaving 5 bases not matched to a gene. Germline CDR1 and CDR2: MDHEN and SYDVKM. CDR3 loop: CASSLEAGVNNEQFF. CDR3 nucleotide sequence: TGTGCCAGCAGTTTAGAAGCGGGAGTTAACAATGAGCAGTTCTTC.

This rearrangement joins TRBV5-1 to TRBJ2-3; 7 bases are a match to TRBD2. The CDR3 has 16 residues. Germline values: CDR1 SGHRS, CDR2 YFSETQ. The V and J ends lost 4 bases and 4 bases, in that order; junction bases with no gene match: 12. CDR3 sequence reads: CASSMGSGTQADTQYF. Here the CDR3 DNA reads TGCGCCAGCAGCATGGGGAGCGGGACCCAAGCAGATACGCAGTATTTT.

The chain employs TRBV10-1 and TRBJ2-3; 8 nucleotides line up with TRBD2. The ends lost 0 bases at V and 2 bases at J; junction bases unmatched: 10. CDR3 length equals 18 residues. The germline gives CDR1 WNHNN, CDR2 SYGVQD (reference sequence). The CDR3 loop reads CASSESVGFSGATDTQYF. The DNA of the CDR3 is TGCGCCAGCAGTGAGTCGGTTGGTTTTAGCGGGGCCACAGATACGCAGTATTTT.

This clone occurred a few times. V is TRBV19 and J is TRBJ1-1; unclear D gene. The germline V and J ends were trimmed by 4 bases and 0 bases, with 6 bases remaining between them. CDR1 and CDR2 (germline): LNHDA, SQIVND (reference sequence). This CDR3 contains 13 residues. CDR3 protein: CASSTTVNTEAFF. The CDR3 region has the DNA TGTGCCAGTAGTACCACAGTGAACACTGAAGCTTTCTTT. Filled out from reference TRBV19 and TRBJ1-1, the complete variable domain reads DGGITQSPKYLFRKEGQNVTLSCEQNLNHDAMYWYRQDPGQGLRLIYYSQIVNDFQKGDIAEGYSVSREKKESFPLTVTSAQKNPTAFYLCASSTTVNTEAFFGQGTRLTVV.

The CDR3 here is CASSLMAGVSNEQFF. DNA for the CDR3: TGTGCCAGCAGCTTAATGGCGGGAGTAAGTAATGAGCAGTTCTTC. The chain carries TRBV7-3 and TRBJ2-1, with 7 bases fitting TRBD2. V lost 1 base and J lost 7; bases outside the gene matches: 7. Germline V gene lookup returns CDR1 SGHTA and CDR2 FQGTGA. The CDR3 sequence is 15 residues long.

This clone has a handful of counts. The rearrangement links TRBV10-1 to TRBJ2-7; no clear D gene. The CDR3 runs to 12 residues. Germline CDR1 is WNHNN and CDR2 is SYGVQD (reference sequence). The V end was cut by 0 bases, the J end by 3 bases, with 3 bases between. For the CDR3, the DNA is TGCGCCAGCAGTGAGTCCTACTACGAGCAGTACTTC. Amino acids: CASSESYYEQYF.

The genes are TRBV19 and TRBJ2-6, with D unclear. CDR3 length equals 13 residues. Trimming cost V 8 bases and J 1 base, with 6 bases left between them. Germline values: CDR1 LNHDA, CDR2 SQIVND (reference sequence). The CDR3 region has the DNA TGTGCCAGTTCCCAGTCTGGGGCCAACGTCCTGACTTTC. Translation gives CASSQSGANVLTF.

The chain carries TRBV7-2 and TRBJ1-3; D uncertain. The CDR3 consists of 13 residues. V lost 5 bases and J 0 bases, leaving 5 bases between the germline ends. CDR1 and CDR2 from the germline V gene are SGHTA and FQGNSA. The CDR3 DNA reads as TGTGCCAGCAGCCCAGTCTCTGGAAACACCATATATTTT. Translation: CASSPVSGNTIYF.

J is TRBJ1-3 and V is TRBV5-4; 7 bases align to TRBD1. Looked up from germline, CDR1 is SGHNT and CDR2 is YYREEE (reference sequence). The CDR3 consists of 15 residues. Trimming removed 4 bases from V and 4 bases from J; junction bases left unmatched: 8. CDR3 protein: CASSRTQGIGNTIYF. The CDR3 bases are TGTGCCAGCAGCAGAACACAGGGGATCGGAAACACCATATATTTT. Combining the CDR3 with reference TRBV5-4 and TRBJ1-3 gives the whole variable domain ETGVTQSPTHLIKTRGQQVTLRCSSQSGHNTVSWYQQALGQGPQFIFQYYREEENGRGNFPPRFSGLQFPNYSSELNVNALELDDSALYLCASSRTQGIGNTIYFGEGSWLTVV.

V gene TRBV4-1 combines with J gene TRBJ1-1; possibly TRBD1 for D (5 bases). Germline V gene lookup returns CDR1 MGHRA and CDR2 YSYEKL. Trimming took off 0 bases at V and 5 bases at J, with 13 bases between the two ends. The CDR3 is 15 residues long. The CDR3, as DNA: TGCGCCAGCAGCCAAGAAGATCTTAGGGGAACTGAAGCTTTCTTT. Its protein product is CASSQEDLRGTEAFF.

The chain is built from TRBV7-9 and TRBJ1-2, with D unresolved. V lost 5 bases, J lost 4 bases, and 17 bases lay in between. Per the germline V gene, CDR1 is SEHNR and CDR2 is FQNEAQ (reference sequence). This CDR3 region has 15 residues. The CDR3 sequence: CASSLQTTISYGYTF. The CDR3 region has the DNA TGTGCCAGCAGCCTCCAGACTACTATTAGCTATGGCTACACCTTC.